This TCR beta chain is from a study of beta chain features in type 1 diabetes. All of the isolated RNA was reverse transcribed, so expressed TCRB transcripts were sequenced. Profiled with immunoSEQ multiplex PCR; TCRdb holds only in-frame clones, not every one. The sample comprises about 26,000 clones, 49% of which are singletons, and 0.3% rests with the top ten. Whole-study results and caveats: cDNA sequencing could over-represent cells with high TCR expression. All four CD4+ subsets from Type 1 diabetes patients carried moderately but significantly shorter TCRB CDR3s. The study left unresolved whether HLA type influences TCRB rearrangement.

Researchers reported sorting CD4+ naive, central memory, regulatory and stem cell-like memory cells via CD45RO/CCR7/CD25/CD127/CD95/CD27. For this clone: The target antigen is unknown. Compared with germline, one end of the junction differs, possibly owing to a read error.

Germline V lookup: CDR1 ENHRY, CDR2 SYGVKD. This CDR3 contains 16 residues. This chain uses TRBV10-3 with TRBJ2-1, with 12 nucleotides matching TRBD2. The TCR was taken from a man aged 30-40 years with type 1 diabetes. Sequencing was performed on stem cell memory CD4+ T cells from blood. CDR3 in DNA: TGTGCCATCAGTGAGTCGGAGGGACTAGCGGGCGCCCTGCTGCTCTTC. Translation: CAISESEGLAGALLLF.